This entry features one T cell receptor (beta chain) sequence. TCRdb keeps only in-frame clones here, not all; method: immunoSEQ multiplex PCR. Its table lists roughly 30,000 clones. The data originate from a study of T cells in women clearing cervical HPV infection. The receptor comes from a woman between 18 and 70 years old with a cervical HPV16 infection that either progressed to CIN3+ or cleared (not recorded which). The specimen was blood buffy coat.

The CDR3 protein is CSARGDSNTEAFF. The DNA read from the CDR3 is TGCAGTGCTAGAGGGGACAGCAACACTGAA. This chain uses TRBV20-1 with TRBJ1-1, with 7 bases lining up with TRBD1. The CDR3 end lies 3 residues beyond the end of the read and is filled in from the germline J gene. Trimming removed 1 base from V and 2 bases from J; junction bases left unmatched: 1. The CDR3 runs 13 residues. Germline V gene data show CDR1 as DFQATT and CDR2 as SNEGSKA (reference sequence).